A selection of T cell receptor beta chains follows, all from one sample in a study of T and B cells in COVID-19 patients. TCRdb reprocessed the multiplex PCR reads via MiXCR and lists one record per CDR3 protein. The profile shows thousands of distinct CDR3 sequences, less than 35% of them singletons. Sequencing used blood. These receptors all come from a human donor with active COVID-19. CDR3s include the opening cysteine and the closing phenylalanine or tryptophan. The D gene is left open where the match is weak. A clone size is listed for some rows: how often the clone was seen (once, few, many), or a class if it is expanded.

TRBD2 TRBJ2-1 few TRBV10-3 TGTGCCATCAGGGGGACTAGCGGGTCCCACAATGAGCAGTTCTTC CAIRGTSGSHNEQFF
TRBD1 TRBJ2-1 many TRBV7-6 TGTGCCAGCAGCTTACGCCGACAGGGCAATGAGCAGTTCTTC CASSLRRQGNEQFF
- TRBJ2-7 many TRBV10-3 TGTGCCATCAGTGATCGGGGGGCGCCCACCTACGAGCAGTACTTC CAISDRGAPTYEQYF
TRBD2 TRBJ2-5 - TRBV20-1 TGCAGTGCCCCGAGACTAGCAGGCGAGACCCAGTACTTC CSAPRLAGETQYF
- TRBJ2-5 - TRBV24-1 TGTGCCACCAGTGATTGGGGACGGAGTTGGCAAGAGACCCAGTACTTC CATSDWGRSWQETQYF
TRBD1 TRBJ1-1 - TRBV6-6 TGTGCCAGCAGTAAACAGGGGGCCCACAAAGCTTTCTTT CASSKQGAHKAFF
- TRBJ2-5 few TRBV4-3 TGCGCCAGCAGCCTCAATCCAGGGAGCCAAGAGACCCAGTACTTC CASSLNPGSQETQYF
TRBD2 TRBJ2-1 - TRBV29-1 TGCAGCGTTGATAGCGGGCCCAGCTCCTACAATGAGCAGTTCTTC CSVDSGPSSYNEQFF
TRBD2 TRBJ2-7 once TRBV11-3 TGTGCCAGCAGCCCACTAGCGGGAAGCGAGCAGTACTTC CASSPLAGSEQYF
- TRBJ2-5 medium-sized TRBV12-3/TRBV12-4 TGTGCCAGCAGTTTCGGCCAGGGACAAGAGACCCAGTACTTC CASSFGQGQETQYF
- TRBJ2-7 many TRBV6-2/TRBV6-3 TGTGCCAGCACCACACTGGGGGTCTCCTACGAGCAGTACTTC CASTTLGVSYEQYF
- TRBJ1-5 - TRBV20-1 TGCAGTGCTAGAGATTGGGCCAATAGCAATCAGCCCCAGCATTTT CSARDWANSNQPQHF
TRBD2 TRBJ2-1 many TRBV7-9 TGTGCCAGCAGCTTAGCGGTGGGACTAGTAGGACATGAGCAGTTCTTC CASSLAVGLVGHEQFF
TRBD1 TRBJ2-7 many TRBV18 TGTGCCAGCTCACCCGGACCTGTGGACAGGGCCTACGAGCAGTACTTC CASSPGPVDRAYEQYF
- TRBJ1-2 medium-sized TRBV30 TGTGCCTGGAGTTCGACCGGAGGGATCCCAGGCTACACCTTC CAWSSTGGIPGYTF
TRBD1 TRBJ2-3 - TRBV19 TGTGCCAGTAGTATTGCCGGGACAGGGGGCACAGATACGCAGTATTTT CASSIAGTGGTDTQYF
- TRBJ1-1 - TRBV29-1 TGCAGCGTTGGTTTGGGAGGGCGCAAGGAGGCTTTCTTT CSVGLGGRKEAFF
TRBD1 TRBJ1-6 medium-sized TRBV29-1 TGCAGCGTTGACACAGGGGATAGAAATTCACCCCTCCACTTT CSVDTGDRNSPLHF
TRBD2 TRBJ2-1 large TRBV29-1 TGCAGCGCCAAGGGGACTAGCGGGACGGGTGAGCAGTTCTTC CSAKGTSGTGEQFF
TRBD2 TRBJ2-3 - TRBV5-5 TGTGCCAGCAGCTTTGGACTAGCGGGAGAGGTCCGTATACACACAGATACGCAGTATTTT CASSFGLAGEVRIHTDTQYF
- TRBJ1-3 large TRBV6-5 TGTGCCAGCAGTACAGGGTTATCCGGAAACACCATATATTTT CASSTGLSGNTIYF
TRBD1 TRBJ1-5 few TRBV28 TGTGCCAGCAGTTACAAGATCGGACAGGGCAATCAGCCCCAGCATTTT CASSYKIGQGNQPQHF
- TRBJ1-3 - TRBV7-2 TGTGCCAGCAGCTCTAGAAGGAGGGACGCCCGGGCAGGAAACACCATATATTTT CASSSRRRDARAGNTIYF
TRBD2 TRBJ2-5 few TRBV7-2 TGTGCCAGCAGCTCTAGCGGGGAGACCCAGTACTTC CASSSSGETQYF